Sequencing of this T cell receptor (beta chain) was carried out in a study of CD4 T cells in relation to SARS-CoV-2 and coronaviruses. Study-level background: ViraFEST: approximately eleven-day antigen culture of PBMCs, then TCR beta CDR3 sequencing. Patient ages ranged from about 21 to 72, median 38. Study-level results: Pre-pandemic and post-infection samples never came from the same donor.

In the case of this clone: The target antigen is unknown.

Cryopreserved PBMCs were CD4-enriched, then split into naive and memory cells. CDR3 length equals 16 residues. The germline CDR1 and CDR2 sequences are MDHEN and SYDVKM. V gave up 6 bases and J gave up 0 bases; unmatched junction bases: 7. Clones were read by immunoSEQ multiplex PCR, and TCRdb kept only the in-frame ones, dropping some. Here the sample spans about 34,000 clones, about 76% being singletons. This chain links TRBV28 with TRBJ2-4, with 8 positions matching TRBD1. Source material: memory CD4+ T cells from PBMCs, cultured in vitro. The receptor comes from an adult with COVID-19. The CDR3 sequence: CASSRGTGAAKNIQYF. CDR3 coding DNA: TGTGCCAGCAGCCGCGGGACAGGAGCAGCCAAAAACATTCAGTACTTC.